The present entry profiles one T cell receptor beta chain with its context. Trimming removed 4 bases at V and 0 bases at J, with 9 bases between. CDR1 and CDR2 from the germline V gene are SGHRS and YFSETQ. The CDR3 spans 14 residues. The source of the sample is a study of early T cells in non-severe SARS-CoV-2 infection. Study-level background: The study sequenced bulk RNA from unsorted whole blood, with chains unpaired.

TCRdb re-derived calls from the 5' RACE reads in MiXCR, one entry per CDR3 protein. Of about 40,000 distinct CDR3 sequences in the sample, roughly 5.4% were seen once. The receptor's source is an adult who was a healthcare worker with PCR-confirmed SARS-CoV-2 infection or an uninfected control (not recorded which). The chain employs TRBV5-1 and TRBJ2-3, with D possibly matching TRBD1 (5 bases). The specimen was whole blood, collected at baseline. The CDR3, as DNA: TGCGCCAGCAGCCCCCAGGGCAGCACAGATACGCAGTATTTT. Translated, it gives CASSPQGSTDTQYF.